This T cell receptor (beta chain) was recovered during a study of beta chain features in type 1 diabetes. Every bit of the isolated RNA underwent reverse transcription, so sequencing read expressed TCRB transcripts. Profiling relied on immunoSEQ multiplex PCR, and the TCRdb table lists in-frame clones only, not all of them. Of a few hundred thousand clones listed, about a tenth are singletons. The V end lost 7 bases, the J end lost 0 bases, and 16 bases lay between the germline ends. The CDR3 length is 15 residues. The germline V gene has CDR1 SQVTM and CDR2 ANQGSEA. Cells sorted by CD45RO/CCR7/CD25/CD127/CD95/CD27 comprised CD4+ naive, central memory, regulatory and stem cell-like memory cells. General study points: Shortening of TCRB CDR3s, moderate but significant, appeared in all four CD4+ subsets of Type 1 diabetes patients.

This clone was recorded a few times. The antigen remains unidentified. The sequenced sample was naive CD4+ T cells from blood. The receptor was derived from a man younger than 40 with type 1 diabetes. The chain employs TRBV29-1 and TRBJ2-1; TRBD2 might be the D (5 bases). CDR3 in DNA: TGCAGCGGCGAGGGCGGCTCGAGCTCCTACAATGAGCAGTTCTTC. Protein: CSGEGGSSSYNEQFF.